Listed below are T cell receptor beta chains from one sample, sequenced in a study of shared clonotypes between healthy human individuals. The assay was immunoSEQ multiplex PCR, and TCRdb's table has in-frame clones only and misses some. The sample contains approximately 2,300,000 clones, less than 95% of which appear only once. Source material: naive CD4+ T cells from PBMCs. The receptor set was obtained from a man aged 18 to 35 in good health. Some clones in this sample may be carry-over from other donors' samples. Both conserved end residues are part of each CDR3.

j_call v_call cdr3_aa
TRBJ1-1 TRBV7-2 CASSSGTLNTEAFF
TRBJ2-7 TRBV2 CASSERGSVGEQYF
TRBJ1-5 TRBV11-1 CASSLVREKQGNQPQHF
TRBJ2-7 TRBV5-1 CASSSLYEQYF
. TRBV7-9 CASSSAYEQYF
TRBJ2-1 TRBV19 CASSIVSGTPSGQFF
TRBJ1-1 TRBV19 CATTTGEVGEAFF
TRBJ2-5 TRBV7-3 CASSLKGGDPKLETQYF
TRBJ2-1 TRBV9 CASSVTSGRANEQFF
TRBJ2-3 TRBV5-5 CASSLASRGGDTQYF
TRBJ2-3 TRBV29-1 CSVTWTSTDTQYF
TRBJ2-3 TRBV7-3 CASSPTSRGVSTDTQYF
TRBJ2-7 TRBV28 CASRVPGQGEEQYF
TRBJ1-1 TRBV25-1 CASSDPLTEAFF
TRBJ2-1 TRBV5-1 CASTSDPSYNEQFF
TRBJ1-3 TRBV27 CASSPHGTAAGNTIYF
TRBJ2-7 TRBV10-3 CAISPRAGEQYF
TRBJ1-1 TRBV19 CASSWNRENTEAFF
TRBJ1-2 TRBV7-9 CASSLDRRGYTF
TRBJ2-3 TRBV30 CAWDRFGFTDTQYF
TRBJ2-7 TRBV6-1 CASSVAGWDYEQYF